This passage covers 9 T cell receptor beta chains from one sample sequenced in a study of identical twins. TCRdb redid the calling of the 5' RACE reads with MiXCR, one entry per CDR3 protein. The sample has 690,000 or so distinct CDR3 sequences, around 8.6% seen once. This sample also belongs to another study, concerning yellow fever vaccine responses in identical twins.

The sequenced material came from PBMCs. The receptors stem from a woman between 18 and 30 years old in good health.

This clonotype was found a few times. CDR3 in DNA: TGTGCCAGCAGTTTATTCGGGGGGACCTCCTACGAGCAGTACTTC. Its translation: CASSLFGGTSYEQYF. The chain carries TRBV27 and TRBJ2-7; 7 bases are shared with TRBD2. The CDR3 extends over 15 amino acids. V was pared by 1 base and J by 0 bases, with 3 bases of the junction left unmatched. The germline CDR1 and CDR2 sequences are MNHEY and SMNVEV (reference sequence).

This clonotype was recorded a few times. V and J are TRBV24-1 and TRBJ1-1; 7 positions agree with TRBD1. Germline CDR1 reads KGHDR; CDR2 reads SFDVKD. The CDR3 is 15 amino acids. Unmatched junction bases numbered 7, after V lost 7 bases and J lost 0 bases. The CDR3 sequence is CATSDLRGVNTEAFF. CDR3 DNA: TGTGCCACCAGCGATCTCAGGGGGGTGAACACTGAAGCTTTCTTT.

There are a few counts of this clonotype. The rearrangement uses TRBV20-1 and TRBJ2-1; 10 nucleotides line up with TRBD1. The length of the CDR3 is 14 residues. J was trimmed by 7 bases and V by 8 bases; bases with no gene match: 11. Germline V CDR1 and CDR2: DFQATT, SNEGSKA (reference sequence). The CDR3 DNA sequence: TGCAGTCCACGACAGGGGGCGCTTACTAATGAGCAGTTCTTC. It codes for CSPRQGALTNEQFF.

This clonotype was seen at least ten times. The V gene is TRBV20-1, the J gene TRBJ2-5, with 7 bases that match TRBD1. The CDR3 runs to 14 residues. Germline values: CDR1 DFQATT, CDR2 SNEGSKA (reference sequence). Unmatched junction bases numbered 6, after V lost 0 bases and J lost 5 bases. As DNA, the CDR3 is TGCAGTGCTAGAGATATTGACAGGGTGGAGACCCAGTACTTC. Translating gives CSARDIDRVETQYF.

This clonotype was recorded a few times. The chain combines TRBV20-1 with TRBJ2-7; TRBD1 agrees at 8 bases. CDR3 length: 15 residues. Per germline, CDR1 DFQATT and CDR2 SNEGSKA (reference sequence). V shed 4 bases, J shed 3 bases, and the junction held 11 bases outside the gene matches. The CDR3 DNA sequence: TGCAGTGCTATTAACAGGGGGACACACCACTACGAGCAGTACTTC. It is translated as CSAINRGTHHYEQYF.

This clonotype showed up just a few times. The chain links TRBV6-5 to TRBJ2-1; 10 bases map to TRBD2. The CDR3 is 15 residues long. Germline CDR1 is MNHEY and CDR2 is SVGAGI. The V segment lost 4 bases and the J segment 8 bases; nucleotides outside the gene matches: 8. As DNA, the CDR3 is TGTGCCAGCAGTTCCAAGCGGGAGGGCCGGGATGAGCAGTTCTTC. Its protein product is CASSSKREGRDEQFF.

V and J are TRBV5-6 and TRBJ2-3, with D uncertain. This CDR3 contains 15 residues. Trimming stripped 0 bases from V and 3 bases from J, with 11 bases between. Germline lookup yields CDR1 SGHDT and CDR2 YYEEEE. The CDR3 reads CASSLGAAPTDTQYF. The CDR3 DNA reads as TGTGCCAGCAGCTTGGGTGCGGCCCCGACAGATACGCAGTATTTT.

This clonotype has more than one count but fewer than ten. This chain connects TRBV4-2 to TRBJ2-2, with D maybe TRBD2 (7 bases). V lost 3 bases, J lost 5 bases, and 16 bases lay in between. The CDR3 runs 16 residues. Germline lookup yields CDR1 LGHNA and CDR2 YNFKEQ. The DNA of the CDR3 is TGTGCCAGCAGCCAGGTTCAAGGGGGGGGAACCGGGGAGCTGTTTTTT. Translating it yields CASSQVQGGGTGELFF.

In the case of this clonotype: One end of the junction is discordant with germline, which a read error may explain. This chain connects TRBV5-5 to TRBJ2-7; unclear D gene. The CDR3 is 14 amino acids. CDR1 and CDR2 from the germline V gene are SGHKS and YYEKEE (reference sequence). This chain's CDR3 is CAISPCRSFYEQYF. The CDR3, as DNA: TGTGCCATCAGCCCTTGCCGGTCCTTCTACGAGCAGTACTTC.